The present T cell receptor beta chain was sequenced within a study of cytomegalovirus exposure and HLA in healthy donors. Notes on the study in general: Other equally common chains were less clonally expanded than HLA-associated TCR beta chains, a later analysis showed. The presence/absence work took it that sequencing depth was about the same across donors.

Trimming removed 5 bases at V and 3 bases at J, with 8 bases between. There are 13 residues in the CDR3. The germline V gene has CDR1 KGHSH and CDR2 LQKENI. PCR was performed using 60 Vbeta and 13 Jbeta primers. Profiled with immunoSEQ multiplex PCR; TCRdb holds only in-frame clones, not every one. This table lists 45,000 or so clones. Of note for this clone: Antigen specificity is unknown.

The sequencing input was PBMCs. This clonotype was sampled from a male donor in good health and CMV-seronegative. V and J are TRBV18 and TRBJ1-5; perhaps TRBD1 as D (6 bases). CDR3 loop: CASSRDNNQPQHF. In DNA form, the CDR3 reads TGTGCCAGCTCAAGGGACAACAATCAGCCCCAGCATTTT.